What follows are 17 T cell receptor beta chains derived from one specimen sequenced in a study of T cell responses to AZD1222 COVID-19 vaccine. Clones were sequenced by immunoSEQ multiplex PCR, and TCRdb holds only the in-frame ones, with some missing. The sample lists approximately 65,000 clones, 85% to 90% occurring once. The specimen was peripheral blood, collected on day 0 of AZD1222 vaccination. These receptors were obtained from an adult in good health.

The CDR3 nucleotides are TGCAGCGTTCTAGCGGGAGCCCGTGAGACCCAGTACTTC. Its translation: CSVLAGARETQYF. This sequence joins TRBV29-1 and TRBJ2-5, with TRBD2 identical over 10 bases. After removal of 5 bases from V and 5 bases from J, the junction contained 5 bases not matched to a gene. The CDR3 totals 13 residues. CDR1 and CDR2 from the germline V gene are SQVTM and ANQGSEA.

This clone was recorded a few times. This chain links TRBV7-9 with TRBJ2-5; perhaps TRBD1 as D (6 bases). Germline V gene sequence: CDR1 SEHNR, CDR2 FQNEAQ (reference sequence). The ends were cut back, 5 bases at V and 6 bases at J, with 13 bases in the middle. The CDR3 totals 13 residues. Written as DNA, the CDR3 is TGTGCCAGCAGCCCTGGGGGCAGCCAGACCCAGTACTTC. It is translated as CASSPGGSQTQYF.

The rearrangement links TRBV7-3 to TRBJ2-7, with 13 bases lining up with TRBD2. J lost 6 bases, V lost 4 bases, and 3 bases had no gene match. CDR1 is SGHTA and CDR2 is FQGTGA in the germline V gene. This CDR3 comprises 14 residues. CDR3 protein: CASSSGLAGAEQYF. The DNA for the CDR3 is TGTGCCAGCAGCTCCGGACTAGCGGGAGCCGAGCAGTACTTC.

Here the CDR3 DNA reads TGTGCCAGCAGCCCTGTCTGGGGGGCGAGGGACTACACCTTC. It yields the protein CASSPVWGARDYTF. The V gene is TRBV11-2, the J gene TRBJ1-2; D may be TRBD1 (6 bases). This CDR3 is 14 amino acids long. Trimming shortened V by 5 bases and J by 10 bases, and 20 bases separated the two germline ends. Germline V gene data show CDR1 as SGHAT and CDR2 as FQNNGV.

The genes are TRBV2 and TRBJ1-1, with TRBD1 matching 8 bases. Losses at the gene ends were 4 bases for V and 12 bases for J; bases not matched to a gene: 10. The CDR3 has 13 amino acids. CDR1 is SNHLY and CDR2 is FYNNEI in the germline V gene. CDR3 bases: TGTGCCAGCAGTGTACGGACAGGGTTAGGGTCTTTCTTT. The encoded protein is CASSVRTGLGSFF.

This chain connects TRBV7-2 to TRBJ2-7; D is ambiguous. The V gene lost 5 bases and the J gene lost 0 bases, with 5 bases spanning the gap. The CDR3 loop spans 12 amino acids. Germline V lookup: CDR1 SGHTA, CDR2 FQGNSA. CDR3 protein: CASSLPSYEQYF. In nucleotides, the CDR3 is TGTGCCAGCAGCCTCCCCTCCTACGAGCAGTACTTC.

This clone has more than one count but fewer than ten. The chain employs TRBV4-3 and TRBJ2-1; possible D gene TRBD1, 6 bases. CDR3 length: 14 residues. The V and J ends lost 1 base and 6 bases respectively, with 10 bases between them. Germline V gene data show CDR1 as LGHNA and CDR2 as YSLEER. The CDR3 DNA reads TGCGCCAGCAGCCAAGCGAGGGGGTTCAATGAGCAGTTCTTC. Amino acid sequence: CASSQARGFNEQFF.

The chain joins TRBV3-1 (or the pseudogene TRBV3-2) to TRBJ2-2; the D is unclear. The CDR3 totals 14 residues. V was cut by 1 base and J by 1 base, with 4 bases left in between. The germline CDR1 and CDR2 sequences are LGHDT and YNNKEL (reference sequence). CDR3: CASSQVGNTGELFF. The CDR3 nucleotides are TGTGCCAGCAGCCAAGTGGGGAACACCGGGGAGCTGTTTTTT.

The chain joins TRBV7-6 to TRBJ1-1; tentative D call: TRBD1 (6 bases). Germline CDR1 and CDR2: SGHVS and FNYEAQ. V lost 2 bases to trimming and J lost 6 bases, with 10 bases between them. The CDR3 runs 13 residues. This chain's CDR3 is CASSLTGFAEAFF. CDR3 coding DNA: TGTGCCAGCAGCTTAACAGGGTTCGCTGAAGCTTTCTTT.

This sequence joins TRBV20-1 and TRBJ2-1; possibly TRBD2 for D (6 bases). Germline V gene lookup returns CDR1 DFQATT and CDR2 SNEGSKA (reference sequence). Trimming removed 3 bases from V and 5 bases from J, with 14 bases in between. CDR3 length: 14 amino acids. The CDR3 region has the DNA TGCAGTGCTAGTGAACTGGGCGGGGACAATGAGCAGTTCTTC. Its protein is CSASELGGDNEQFF.

The DNA for the CDR3 is TGTGCCAGCAGTCGGTTAGGCTCCTACGAGCAGTACTTC. This codes for CASSRLGSYEQYF. The V gene is TRBV2, the J gene TRBJ2-7; D is unresolved. V lost 5 bases and J 0 bases, leaving 8 bases between the germline ends. CDR1 is SNHLY and CDR2 is FYNNEI in the germline V gene. The CDR3 spans 13 residues.

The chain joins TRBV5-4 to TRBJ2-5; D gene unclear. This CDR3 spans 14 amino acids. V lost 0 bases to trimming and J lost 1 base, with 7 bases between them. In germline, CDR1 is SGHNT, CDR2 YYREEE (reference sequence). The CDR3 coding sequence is TGTGCCAGCAGCTTGGGCGCGGTCCAAGAGACCCAGTACTTC. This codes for CASSLGAVQETQYF.

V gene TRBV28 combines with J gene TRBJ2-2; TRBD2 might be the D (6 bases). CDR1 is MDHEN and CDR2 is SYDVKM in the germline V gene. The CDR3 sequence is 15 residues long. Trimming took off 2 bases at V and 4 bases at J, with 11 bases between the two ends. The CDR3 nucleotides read TGTGCCAGCAGTTTAGGGGCTAGCGTCACCGGGGAGCTGTTTTTT. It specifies CASSLGASVTGELFF. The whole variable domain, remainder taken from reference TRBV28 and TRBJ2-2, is DVKVTQSSRYLVKRTGEKVFLECVQDMDHENMFWYRQDPGLGLRLIYFSYDVKMKEKGDIPEGYSVSREKKERFSLILESASTNQTSMYLCASSLGASVTGELFFGEGSRLTVL.

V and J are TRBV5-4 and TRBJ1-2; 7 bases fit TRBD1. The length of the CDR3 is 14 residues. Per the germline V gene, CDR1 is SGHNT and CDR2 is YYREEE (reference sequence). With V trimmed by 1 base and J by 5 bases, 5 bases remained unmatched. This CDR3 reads CASSLWQGVYGYTF. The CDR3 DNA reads TGTGCCAGCAGCTTGTGGCAGGGGGTTTATGGCTACACCTTC.

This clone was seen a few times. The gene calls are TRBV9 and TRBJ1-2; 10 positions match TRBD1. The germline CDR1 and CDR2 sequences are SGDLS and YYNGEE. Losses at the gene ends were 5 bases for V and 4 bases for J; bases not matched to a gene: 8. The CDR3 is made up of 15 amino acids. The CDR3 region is CASSLRDRGIYGYTF. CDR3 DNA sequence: TGTGCCAGCAGTCTCCGGGACAGGGGAATCTATGGCTACACCTTC.

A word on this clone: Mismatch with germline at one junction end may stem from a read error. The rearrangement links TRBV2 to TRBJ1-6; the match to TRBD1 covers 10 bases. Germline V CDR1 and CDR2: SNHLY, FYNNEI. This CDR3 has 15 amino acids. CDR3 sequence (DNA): TGTGCCAGCAGGGAAGACAGGGGGCGGGATTCACCCCTCCACTTT. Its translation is CASREDRGRDSPLHF.

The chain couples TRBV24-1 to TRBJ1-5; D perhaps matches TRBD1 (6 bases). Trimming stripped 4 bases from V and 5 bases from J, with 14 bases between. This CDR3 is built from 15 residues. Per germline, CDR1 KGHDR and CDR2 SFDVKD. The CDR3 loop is CATSDPGQKHQPQHF. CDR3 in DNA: TGTGCCACCAGTGACCCCGGACAGAAGCATCAGCCCCAGCATTTT.